Listed here is a single TCR beta chain. What it binds is not known. These data come from a study of human T cells and chemical hapten exposure. Study background: Cases of alopecia areata, totalis or universalis occurred in a predominantly female patient group.

MiXCR, run by TCRdb on the RACE reads, gives a single entry per CDR3 protein. Of about 90,000 distinct CDR3 sequences in the sample, 10% to 13% were seen once. Indicated time point: patch test 1, 2 weeks after DPC sensitization. The treatment is: therapeutic diphenylcyclopropenone sensitization with weekly scalp DPC. Notes on the study in general: Compared to controls, expanded TCRs made significantly more large clusters of similar CDR3s.

CDR1 is LGHDT and CDR2 is YNNKEL in the germline V gene (reference sequence). V lost 1 base to trimming and J lost 9 bases; unmatched junction nucleotides: 12. This CDR3 contains 18 residues. The input for sequencing was whole blood, taken in connection with sensitization to the hapten diphenylcyclopropenone (DPC). The gene calls are TRBV3-1 and TRBJ2-1; TRBD2 matches 13 bases. The clonotype was recovered from a middle-aged man with alopecia areata. Some clones in this sample may be carry-over from other donors' samples. The CDR3 spells CASSQVFWTSGRSVEQFF. The CDR3 region has the DNA TGTGCCAGCAGCCAAGTCTTCTGGACTAGCGGGAGATCGGTTGAGCAGTTCTTC.